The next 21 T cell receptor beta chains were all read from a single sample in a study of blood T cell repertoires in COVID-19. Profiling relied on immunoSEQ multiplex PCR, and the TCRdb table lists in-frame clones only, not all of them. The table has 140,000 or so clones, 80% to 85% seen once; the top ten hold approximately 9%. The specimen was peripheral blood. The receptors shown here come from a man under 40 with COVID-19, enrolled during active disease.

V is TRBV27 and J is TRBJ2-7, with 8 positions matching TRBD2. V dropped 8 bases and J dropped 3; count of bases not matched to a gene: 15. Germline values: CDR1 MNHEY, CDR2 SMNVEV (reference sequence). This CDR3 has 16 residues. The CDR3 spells CASRLDEPGGRYEQYF. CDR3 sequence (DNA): TGTGCCAGCCGCCTCGATGAACCGGGAGGGCGCTACGAGCAGTACTTC.

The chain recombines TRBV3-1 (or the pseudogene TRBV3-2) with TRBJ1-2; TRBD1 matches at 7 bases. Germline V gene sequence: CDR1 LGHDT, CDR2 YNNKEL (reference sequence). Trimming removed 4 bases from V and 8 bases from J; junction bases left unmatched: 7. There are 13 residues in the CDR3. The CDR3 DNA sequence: TGTGCCAGCAGCCTAGAGGGGGCGGAAGGCTACACCTTC. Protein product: CASSLEGAEGYTF.

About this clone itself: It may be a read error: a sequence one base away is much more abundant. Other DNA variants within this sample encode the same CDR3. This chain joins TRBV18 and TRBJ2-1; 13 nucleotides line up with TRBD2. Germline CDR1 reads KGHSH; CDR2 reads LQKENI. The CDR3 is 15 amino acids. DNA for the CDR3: TGTGCTAGCTCCCTGGGACTAGCGGGATACAATGAGCAGTTCTTC. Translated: CASSLGLAGYNEQFF. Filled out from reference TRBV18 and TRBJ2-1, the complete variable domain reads NAGVMQNPRHLVRRRGQEARLRCSPMKGHSHVYWYRQLPEEGLKFMVYLQKENIIDESGMPKERFSAEFPKEGPSILRIQQVVRGDSAAYFCASSLGLAGYNEQFFGPGTRLTVL.

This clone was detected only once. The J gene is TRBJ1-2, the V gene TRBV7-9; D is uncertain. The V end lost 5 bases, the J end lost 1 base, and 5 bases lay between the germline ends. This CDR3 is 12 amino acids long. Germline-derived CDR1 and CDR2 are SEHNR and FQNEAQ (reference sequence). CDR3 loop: CASSRVNYGYTF. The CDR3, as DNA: TGTGCCAGCAGCCGGGTTAACTATGGCTACACCTTC.

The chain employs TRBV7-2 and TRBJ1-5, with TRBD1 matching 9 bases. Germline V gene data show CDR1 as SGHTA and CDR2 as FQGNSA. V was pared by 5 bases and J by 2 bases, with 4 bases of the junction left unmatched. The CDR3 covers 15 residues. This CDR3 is CASSNRDRGNQPQHF. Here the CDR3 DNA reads TGTGCCAGCAGCAACCGGGACAGGGGCAATCAGCCCCAGCATTTT.

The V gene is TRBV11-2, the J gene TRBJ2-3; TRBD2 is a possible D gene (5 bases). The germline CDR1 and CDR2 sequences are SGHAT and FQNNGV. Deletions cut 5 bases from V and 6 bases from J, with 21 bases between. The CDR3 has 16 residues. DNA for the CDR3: TGTGCCAGCAGCACAATGACCGGACTGTCCCCGGATACGCAGTATTTT. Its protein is CASSTMTGLSPDTQYF.

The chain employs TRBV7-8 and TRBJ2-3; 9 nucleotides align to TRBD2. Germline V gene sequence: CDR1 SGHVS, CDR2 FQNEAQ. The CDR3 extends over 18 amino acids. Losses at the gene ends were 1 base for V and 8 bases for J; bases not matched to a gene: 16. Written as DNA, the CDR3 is TGTGCCAGCAGCTTAGGGGCCCAGGGGGTAGCGGGAGAGGGTACGCAGTATTTT. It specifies CASSLGAQGVAGEGTQYF.

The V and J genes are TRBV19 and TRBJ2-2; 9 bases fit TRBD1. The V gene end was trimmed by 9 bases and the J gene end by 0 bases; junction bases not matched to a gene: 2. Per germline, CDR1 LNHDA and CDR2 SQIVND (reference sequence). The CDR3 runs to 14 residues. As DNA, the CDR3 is TGTGCCAGCGGACAGGGGACGAACACCGGGGAGCTGTTTTTT. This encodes CASGQGTNTGELFF.

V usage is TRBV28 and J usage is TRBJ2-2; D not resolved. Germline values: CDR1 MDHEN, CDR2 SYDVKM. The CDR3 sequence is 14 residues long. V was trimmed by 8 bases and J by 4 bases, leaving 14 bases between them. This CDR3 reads CASLEQPGTGELFF. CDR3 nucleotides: TGTGCCAGCTTGGAACAGCCAGGCACCGGGGAGCTGTTTTTT. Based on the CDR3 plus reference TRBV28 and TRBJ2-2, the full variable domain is DVKVTQSSRYLVKRTGEKVFLECVQDMDHENMFWYRQDPGLGLRLIYFSYDVKMKEKGDIPEGYSVSREKKERFSLILESASTNQTSMYLCASLEQPGTGELFFGEGSRLTVL.

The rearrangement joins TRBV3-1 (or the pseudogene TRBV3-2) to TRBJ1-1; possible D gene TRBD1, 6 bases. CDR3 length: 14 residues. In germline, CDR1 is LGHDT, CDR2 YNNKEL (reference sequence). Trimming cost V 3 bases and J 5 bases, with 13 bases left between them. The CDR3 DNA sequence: TGTGCCAGCAGCCATACAGGGCCGGGTACTGAAGCTTTCTTT. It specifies CASSHTGPGTEAFF.

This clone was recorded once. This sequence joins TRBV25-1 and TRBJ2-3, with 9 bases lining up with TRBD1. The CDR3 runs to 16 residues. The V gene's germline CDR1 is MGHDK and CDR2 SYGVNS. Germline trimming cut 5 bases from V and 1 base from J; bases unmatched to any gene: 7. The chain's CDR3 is CASSYRGRLGTDTQYF. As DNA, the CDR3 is TGTGCCAGCAGTTACAGGGGGCGGTTGGGCACAGATACGCAGTATTTT.

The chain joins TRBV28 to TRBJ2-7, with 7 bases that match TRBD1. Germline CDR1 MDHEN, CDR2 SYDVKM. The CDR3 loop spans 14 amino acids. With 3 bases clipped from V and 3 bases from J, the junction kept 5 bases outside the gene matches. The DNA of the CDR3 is TGTGCCAGCAGTTTTGTGGGGGACAGCTACGAGCAGTACTTC. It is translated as CASSFVGDSYEQYF.

The CDR3, as DNA: TGTGCCAGCAGCGCACAGGGGGCGAGTCAGCCCCAGCATTTT. Translated, it gives CASSAQGASQPQHF. The rearrangement uses TRBV5-6 and TRBJ1-5, with TRBD1 matching 9 bases. This CDR3 region has 14 residues. CDR1 and CDR2 from the germline V gene are SGHDT and YYEEEE. The V and J ends lost 4 bases and 6 bases, in that order; junction bases with no gene match: 5.

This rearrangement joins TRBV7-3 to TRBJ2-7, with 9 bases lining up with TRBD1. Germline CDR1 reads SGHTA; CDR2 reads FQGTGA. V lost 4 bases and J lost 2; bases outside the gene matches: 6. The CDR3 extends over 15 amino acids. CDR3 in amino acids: CASSSQGQGPYEQYF. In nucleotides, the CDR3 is TGTGCCAGCAGCTCCCAGGGACAGGGTCCCTACGAGCAGTACTTC.

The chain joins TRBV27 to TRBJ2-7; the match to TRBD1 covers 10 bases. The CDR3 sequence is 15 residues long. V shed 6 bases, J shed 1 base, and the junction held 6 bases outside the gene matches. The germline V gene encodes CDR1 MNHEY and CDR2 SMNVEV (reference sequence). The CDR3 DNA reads TGTGCCAGCAGCCACTGGGGACAGGGGTCCTACGAGCAGTACTTC. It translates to CASSHWGQGSYEQYF.

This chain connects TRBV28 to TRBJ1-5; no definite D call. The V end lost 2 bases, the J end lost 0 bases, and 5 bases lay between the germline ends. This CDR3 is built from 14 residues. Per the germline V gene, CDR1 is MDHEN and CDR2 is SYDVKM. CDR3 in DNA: TGTGCCAGCAGTTTAACTTATAGCAATCAGCCCCAGCATTTT. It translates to CASSLTYSNQPQHF.

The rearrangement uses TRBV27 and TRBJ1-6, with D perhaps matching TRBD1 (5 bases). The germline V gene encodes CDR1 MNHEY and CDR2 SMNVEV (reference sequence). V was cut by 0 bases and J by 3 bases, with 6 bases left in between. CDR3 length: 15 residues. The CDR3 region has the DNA TGTGCCAGCAGTTTATCAGGGGACTATAATTCACCCCTCCACTTT. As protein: CASSLSGDYNSPLHF.

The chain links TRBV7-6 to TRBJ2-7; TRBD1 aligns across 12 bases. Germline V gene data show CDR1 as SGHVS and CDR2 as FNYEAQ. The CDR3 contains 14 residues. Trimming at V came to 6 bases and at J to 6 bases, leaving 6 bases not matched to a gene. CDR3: CASSTGTGGPEQYF. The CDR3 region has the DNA TGTGCCAGCAGTACCGGGACAGGGGGCCCCGAGCAGTACTTC. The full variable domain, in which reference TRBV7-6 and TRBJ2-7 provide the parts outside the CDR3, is GAGVSQSPRYKVTKRGQDVALRCDPISGHVSLYWYRQALGQGPEFLTYFNYEAQQDKSGLPNDRFSAERPEGSISTLTIQRTEQRDSAMYRCASSTGTGGPEQYFGPGTRLTVT.

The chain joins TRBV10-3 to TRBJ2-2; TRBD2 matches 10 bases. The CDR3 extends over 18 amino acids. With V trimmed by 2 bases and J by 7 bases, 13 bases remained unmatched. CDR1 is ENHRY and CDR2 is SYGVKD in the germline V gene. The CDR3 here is CAISERRTSGRADGELFF. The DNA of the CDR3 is TGTGCCATCAGTGAGCGTAGGACGAGCGGGAGGGCCGACGGGGAGCTGTTTTTT.

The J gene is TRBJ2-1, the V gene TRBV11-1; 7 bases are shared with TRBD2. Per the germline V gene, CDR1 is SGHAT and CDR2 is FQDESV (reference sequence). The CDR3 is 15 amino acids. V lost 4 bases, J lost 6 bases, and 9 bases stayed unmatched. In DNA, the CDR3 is TGTGCCAGCAGCTCGCGGGGAGGGGCCGGCAATGAGCAGTTCTTC. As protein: CASSSRGGAGNEQFF.

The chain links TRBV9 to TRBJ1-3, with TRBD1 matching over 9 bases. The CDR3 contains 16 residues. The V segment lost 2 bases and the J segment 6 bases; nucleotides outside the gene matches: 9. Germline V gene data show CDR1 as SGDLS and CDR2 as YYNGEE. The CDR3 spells CASSVTGGKLENTIYF. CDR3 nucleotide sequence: TGTGCCAGCAGCGTGACAGGGGGAAAATTGGAAAACACCATATATTTT.